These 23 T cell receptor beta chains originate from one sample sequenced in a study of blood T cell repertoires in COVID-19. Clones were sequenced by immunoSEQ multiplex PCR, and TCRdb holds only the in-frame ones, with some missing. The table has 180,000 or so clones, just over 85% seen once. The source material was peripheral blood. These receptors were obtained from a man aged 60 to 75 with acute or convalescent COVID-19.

CDR3 loop: CASSPNSRGDNQPQHF. The CDR3 bases are TGTGCCAGCAGTCCTAATTCGCGGGGGGATAATCAGCCCCAGCATTTT. The chain has TRBV28 and TRBJ1-5; TRBD1 might be the D (5 bases). CDR3 size: 16 residues. Germline CDR1 MDHEN, CDR2 SYDVKM. Trimming shortened V by 5 bases and J by 4 bases, and 18 bases separated the two germline ends.

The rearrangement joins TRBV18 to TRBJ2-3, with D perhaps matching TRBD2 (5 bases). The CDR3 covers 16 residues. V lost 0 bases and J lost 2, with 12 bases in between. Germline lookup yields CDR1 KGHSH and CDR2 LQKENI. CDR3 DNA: TGTGCCAGCTCACCACCGAGGAATAGCGCCACAGATACGCAGTATTTT. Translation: CASSPPRNSATDTQYF.

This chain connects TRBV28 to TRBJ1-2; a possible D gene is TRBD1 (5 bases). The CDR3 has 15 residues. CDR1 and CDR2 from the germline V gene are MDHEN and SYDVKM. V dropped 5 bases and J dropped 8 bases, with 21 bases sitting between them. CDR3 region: CASSETGQGQTGYTF. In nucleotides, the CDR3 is TGTGCCAGCAGTGAAACCGGTCAGGGCCAAACGGGCTACACCTTC.

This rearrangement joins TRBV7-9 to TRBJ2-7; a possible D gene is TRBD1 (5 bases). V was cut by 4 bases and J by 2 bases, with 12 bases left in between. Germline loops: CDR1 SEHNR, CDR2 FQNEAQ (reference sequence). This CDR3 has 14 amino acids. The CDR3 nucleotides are TGTGCCAGCAGCTCGATCAGGGCCCCCTACGAGCAGTACTTC. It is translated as CASSSIRAPYEQYF.

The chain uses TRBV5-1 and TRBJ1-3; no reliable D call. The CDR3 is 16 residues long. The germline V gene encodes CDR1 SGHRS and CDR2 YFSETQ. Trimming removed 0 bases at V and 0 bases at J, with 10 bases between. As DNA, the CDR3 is TGCGCCAGCAGCTTGGAGACATTGAACTCTGGAAACACCATATATTTT. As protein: CASSLETLNSGNTIYF.

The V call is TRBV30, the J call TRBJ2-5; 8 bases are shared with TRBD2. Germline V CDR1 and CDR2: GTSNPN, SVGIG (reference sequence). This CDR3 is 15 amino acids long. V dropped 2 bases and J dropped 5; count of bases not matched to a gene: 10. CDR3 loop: CAWSMAGGLGETQYF. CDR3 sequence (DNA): TGTGCCTGGAGTATGGCGGGAGGTTTGGGGGAGACCCAGTACTTC.

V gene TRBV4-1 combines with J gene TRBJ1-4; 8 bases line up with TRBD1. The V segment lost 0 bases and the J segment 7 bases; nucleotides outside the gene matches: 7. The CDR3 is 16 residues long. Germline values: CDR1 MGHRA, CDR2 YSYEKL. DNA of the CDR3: TGCGCCAGCAGCCAAGATACCAGGGGGCTTGGTGAAAAACTGTTTTTT. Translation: CASSQDTRGLGEKLFF.

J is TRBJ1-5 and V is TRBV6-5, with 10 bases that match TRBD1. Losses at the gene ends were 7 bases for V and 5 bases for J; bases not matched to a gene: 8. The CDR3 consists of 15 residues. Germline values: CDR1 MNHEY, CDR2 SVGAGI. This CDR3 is CASKSRTGGDQPQHF. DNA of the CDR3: TGTGCCAGCAAGTCCCGGACAGGGGGGGATCAGCCCCAGCATTTT.

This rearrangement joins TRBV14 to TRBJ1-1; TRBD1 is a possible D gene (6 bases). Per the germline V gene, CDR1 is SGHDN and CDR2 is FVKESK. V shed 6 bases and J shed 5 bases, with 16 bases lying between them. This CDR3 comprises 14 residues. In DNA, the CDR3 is TGTGCCAGCAGGGCTTTCAGGGGAGGGACTGAAGCTTTCTTT. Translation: CASRAFRGGTEAFF.

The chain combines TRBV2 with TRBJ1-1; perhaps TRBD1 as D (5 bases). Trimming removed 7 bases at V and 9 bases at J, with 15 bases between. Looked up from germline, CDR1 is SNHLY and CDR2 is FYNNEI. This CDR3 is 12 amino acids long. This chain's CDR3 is CASTPQGGKAFF. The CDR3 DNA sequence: TGTGCCAGCACCCCCCAGGGCGGTAAAGCTTTCTTT.

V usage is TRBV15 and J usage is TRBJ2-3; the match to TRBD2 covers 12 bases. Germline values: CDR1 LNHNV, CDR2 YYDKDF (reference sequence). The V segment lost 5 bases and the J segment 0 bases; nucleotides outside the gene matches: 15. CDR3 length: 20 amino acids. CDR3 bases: TGTGCCACCAGCCCCAGGACTAGCGGGAACCAACCCTCTAGCACAGATACGCAGTATTTT. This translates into CATSPRTSGNQPSSTDTQYF.

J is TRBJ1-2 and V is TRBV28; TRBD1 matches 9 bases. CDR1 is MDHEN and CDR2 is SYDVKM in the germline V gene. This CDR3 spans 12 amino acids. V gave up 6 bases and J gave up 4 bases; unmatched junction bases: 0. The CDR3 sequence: CASRQGAYGYTF. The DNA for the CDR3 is TGTGCCAGCAGACAGGGGGCCTATGGCTACACCTTC.

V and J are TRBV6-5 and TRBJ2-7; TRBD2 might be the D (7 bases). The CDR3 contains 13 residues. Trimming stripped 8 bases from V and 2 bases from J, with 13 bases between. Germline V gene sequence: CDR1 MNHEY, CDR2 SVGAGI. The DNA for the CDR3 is TGTGCCAGCGGGGGGGGCAGGGCCTACGAGCAGTACTTC. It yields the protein CASGGGRAYEQYF.

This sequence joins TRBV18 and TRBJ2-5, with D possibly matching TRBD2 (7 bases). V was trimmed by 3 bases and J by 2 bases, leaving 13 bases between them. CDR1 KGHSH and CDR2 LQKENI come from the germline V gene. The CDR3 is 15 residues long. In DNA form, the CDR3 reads TGTGCCAGCTCACCTCCGGGGGGCCCTCAAGAGACCCAGTACTTC. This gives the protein CASSPPGGPQETQYF.

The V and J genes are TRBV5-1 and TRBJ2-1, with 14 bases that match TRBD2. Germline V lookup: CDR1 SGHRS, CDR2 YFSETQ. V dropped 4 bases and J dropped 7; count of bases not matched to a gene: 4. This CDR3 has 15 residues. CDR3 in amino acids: CASSPGTSGRNEQFF. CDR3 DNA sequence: TGCGCCAGCAGCCCGGGGACTAGCGGGAGAAATGAGCAGTTCTTC. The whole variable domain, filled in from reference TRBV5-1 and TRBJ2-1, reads KAGVTQTPRYLIKTRGQQVTLSCSPISGHRSVSWYQQTPGQGLQFLFEYFSETQRNKGNFPGRFSGRQFSNSRSEMNVSTLELGDSALYLCASSPGTSGRNEQFFGPGTRLTVL.

CDR3 bases: TGTGCCAGCAGCTTAGAGGTCGGGAGGGGTGGACGAGCTTTCTTT. It yields the protein CASSLEVGRGGRAFF. The chain carries TRBV7-8 and TRBJ1-1, with D maybe TRBD1 (5 bases). V gave up 1 base and J gave up 10 bases, with 19 bases separating them. This CDR3 has 15 residues. Germline V gives CDR1 SGHVS, CDR2 FQNEAQ.

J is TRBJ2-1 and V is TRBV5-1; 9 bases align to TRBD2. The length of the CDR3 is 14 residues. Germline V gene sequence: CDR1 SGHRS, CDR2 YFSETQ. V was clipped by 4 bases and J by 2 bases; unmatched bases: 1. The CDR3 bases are TGCGCCAGCAGCCAGCGGGGGGCCTACAATGAGCAGTTCTTC. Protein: CASSQRGAYNEQFF.

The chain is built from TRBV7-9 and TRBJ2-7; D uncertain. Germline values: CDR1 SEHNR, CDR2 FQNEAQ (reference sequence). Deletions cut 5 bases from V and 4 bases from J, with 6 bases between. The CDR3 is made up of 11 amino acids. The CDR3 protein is CASSRVYEQYF. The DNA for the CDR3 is TGTGCCAGCAGCCGCGTTTACGAGCAGTACTTC.

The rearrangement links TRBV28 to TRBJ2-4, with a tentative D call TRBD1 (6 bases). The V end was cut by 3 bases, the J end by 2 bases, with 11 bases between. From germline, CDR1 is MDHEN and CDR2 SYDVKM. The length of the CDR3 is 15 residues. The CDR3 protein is CASSFPGHTKNIQYF. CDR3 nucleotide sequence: TGTGCCAGCAGTTTCCCGGGACACACCAAAAACATTCAGTACTTC.

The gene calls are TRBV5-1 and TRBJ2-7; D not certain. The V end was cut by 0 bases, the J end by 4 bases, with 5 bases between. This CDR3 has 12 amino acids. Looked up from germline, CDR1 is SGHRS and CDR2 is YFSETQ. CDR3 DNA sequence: TGCGCCAGCAGCTTGGGAACTTACGAGCAGTACTTC. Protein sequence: CASSLGTYEQYF.

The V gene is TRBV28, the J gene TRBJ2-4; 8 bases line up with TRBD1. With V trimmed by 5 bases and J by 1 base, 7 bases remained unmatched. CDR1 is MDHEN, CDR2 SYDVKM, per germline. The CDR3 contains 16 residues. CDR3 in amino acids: CASSRQGAIAKNIQYF. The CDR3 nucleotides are TGTGCCAGCAGTCGGCAGGGGGCGATCGCCAAAAACATTCAGTACTTC.

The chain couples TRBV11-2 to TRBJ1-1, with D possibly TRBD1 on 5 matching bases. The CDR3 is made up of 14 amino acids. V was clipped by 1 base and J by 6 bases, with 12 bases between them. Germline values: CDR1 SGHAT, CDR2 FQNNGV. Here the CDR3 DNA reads TGTGCCAGCAGCTTAGTTCGGGGGAGGTCTGAAGCTTTCTTT. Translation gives CASSLVRGRSEAFF.

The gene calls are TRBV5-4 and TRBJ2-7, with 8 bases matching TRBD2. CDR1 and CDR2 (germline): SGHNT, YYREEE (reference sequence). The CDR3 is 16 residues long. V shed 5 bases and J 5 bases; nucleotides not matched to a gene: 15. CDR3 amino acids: CASSPRAAGGGDEQYF. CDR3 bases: TGTGCCAGCAGTCCCCGCGCGGCGGGAGGAGGCGACGAGCAGTACTTC.